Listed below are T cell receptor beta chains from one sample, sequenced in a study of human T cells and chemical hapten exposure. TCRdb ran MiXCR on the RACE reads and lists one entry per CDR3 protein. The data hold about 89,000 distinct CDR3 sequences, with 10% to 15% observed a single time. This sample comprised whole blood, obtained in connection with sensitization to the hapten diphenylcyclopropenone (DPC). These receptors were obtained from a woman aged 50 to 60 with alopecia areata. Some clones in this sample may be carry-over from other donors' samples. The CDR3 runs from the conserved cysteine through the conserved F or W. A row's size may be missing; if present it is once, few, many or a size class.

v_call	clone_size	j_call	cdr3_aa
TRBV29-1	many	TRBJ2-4	CSVAPGNIQYF
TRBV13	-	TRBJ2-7	CASSRLADSYEQYF
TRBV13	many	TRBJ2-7	CASSRTGTGAYEQYF
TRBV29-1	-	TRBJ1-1	CSVDHGQGLEAFF
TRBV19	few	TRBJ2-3	CASSIEWESTDTQYF
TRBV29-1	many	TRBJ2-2	CSVRTGANTGELFF
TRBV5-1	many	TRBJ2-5	CARISGRRQETQYF
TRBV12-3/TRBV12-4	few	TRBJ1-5	CASRAHGTGDQPQHF
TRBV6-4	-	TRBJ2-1	CASSLSGYNEQFF
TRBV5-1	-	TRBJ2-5	CASSPRTSRYQETQYF
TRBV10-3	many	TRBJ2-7	CAISGTSGNEQYF
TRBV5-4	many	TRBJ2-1	CASSPGSEQFF
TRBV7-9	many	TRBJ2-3	CASSRSAGGLAGAGDTQYF
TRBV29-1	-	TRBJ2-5	CSVEGTSGIQETQYF
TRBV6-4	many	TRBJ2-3	CASSDSKRNTDTQYF
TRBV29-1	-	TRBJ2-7	CSAKETGHGYEQYF
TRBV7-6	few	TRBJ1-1	CASSFGTGGPNTEAFF
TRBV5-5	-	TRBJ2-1	CASSIYNEQFF
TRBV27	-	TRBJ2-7	CASSLSRVSYEQYF
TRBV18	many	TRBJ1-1	CASSRINGELGEAFF
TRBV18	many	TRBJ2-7	CASSPFFRGSEQYF
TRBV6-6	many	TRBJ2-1	CASSNPPSGILYNEQFF
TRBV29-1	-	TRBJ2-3	CSVRRSSTDTQYF